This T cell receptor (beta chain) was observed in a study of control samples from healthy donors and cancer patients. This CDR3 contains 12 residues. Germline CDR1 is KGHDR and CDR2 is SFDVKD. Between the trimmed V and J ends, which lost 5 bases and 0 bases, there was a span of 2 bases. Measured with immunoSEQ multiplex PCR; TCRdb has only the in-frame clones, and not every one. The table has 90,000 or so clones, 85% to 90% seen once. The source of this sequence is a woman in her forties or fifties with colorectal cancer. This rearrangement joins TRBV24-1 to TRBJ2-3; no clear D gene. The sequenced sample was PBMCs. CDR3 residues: CATSGSTDTQYF. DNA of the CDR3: TGTGCCACCAGTGGAAGCACAGATACGCAGTATTTT.